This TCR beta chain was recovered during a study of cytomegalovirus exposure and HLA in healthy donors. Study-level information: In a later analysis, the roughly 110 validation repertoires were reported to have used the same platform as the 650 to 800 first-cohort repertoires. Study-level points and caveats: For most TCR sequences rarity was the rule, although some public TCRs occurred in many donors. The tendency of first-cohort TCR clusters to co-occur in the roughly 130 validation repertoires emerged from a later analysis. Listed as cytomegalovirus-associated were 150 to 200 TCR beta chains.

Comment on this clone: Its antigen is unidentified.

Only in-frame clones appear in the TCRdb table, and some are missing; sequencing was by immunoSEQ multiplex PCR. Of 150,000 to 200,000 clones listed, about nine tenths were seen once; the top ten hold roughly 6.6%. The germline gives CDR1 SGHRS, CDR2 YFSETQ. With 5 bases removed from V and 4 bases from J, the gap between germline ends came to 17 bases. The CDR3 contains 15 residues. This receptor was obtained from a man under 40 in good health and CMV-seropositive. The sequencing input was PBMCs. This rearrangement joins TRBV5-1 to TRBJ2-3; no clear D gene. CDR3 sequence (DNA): TGCGCCAGCAGTGGTTCAGGAACTTCCCCAGATACGCAGTATTTT. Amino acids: CASSGSGTSPDTQYF. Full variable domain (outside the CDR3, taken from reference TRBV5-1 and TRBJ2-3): KAGVTQTPRYLIKTRGQQVTLSCSPISGHRSVSWYQQTPGQGLQFLFEYFSETQRNKGNFPGRFSGRQFSNSRSEMNVSTLELGDSALYLCASSGSGTSPDTQYFGPGTRLTVL.